This TCR beta chain was profiled in a study of Graves' ophthalmopathy and Graves' hyperthyroidism. CAS ≥3, NOSPECS ≥4, moderate-to-severe activity and duration under 3 months marked donors with ophthalmopathy. From RNA, the CDR3 regions of TCR beta chains were amplified and sequenced. A first-round RT-PCR used HTBI primers, followed by a second-round multiplex PCR. TCRdb independently ran MiXCR on the multiplex PCR reads; one entry per CDR3 protein. This table has about 480,000 distinct CDR3 sequences, approximately 15% appearing once. This clonotype was seen ten or more times. The CDR3 sequence is 14 residues long. Per germline, CDR1 LNHNV and CDR2 YYDKDF (reference sequence). V gave up 0 bases and J gave up 5 bases, with 10 bases separating them.

The V gene is TRBV15, the J gene TRBJ2-5; D might be TRBD2 (5 bases). This sequence originates from a young woman with Graves' ophthalmopathy. Sequencing was performed on blood. CDR3 protein: CATSRDLREETQYF. The CDR3 DNA follows: TGTGCCACCAGCAGAGATTTAAGGGAGGAGACCCAGTACTTC.